One sample yielded the 32 T cell receptor beta chains listed below, sequenced in a study of beta chain features in type 1 diabetes. Investigators reverse transcribed all isolated RNA, so they sequenced expressed TCRB transcripts. Assay used: immunoSEQ multiplex PCR; TCRdb lists only in-frame clones, some missing. Seen here are about 140,000 clones, roughly 10% observed once, and the top ten hold almost 0.65%. The sequenced material came from central memory CD4+ T cells from blood. The receptors stem from a woman between 40 and 50 years old in good health.

This clone was found a few times. The chain joins TRBV11-2 to TRBJ2-1; maybe TRBD2 (6 bases). The germline V gene encodes CDR1 SGHAT and CDR2 FQNNGV. The CDR3 has 13 amino acids. V gave up 5 bases and J gave up 5 bases, with 10 bases separating them. CDR3 sequence (DNA): TGTGCCAGCAGCAGGACTATTGACAATGAGCAGTTCTTC. This encodes CASSRTIDNEQFF.

The chain recombines TRBV2 with TRBJ2-5; no clear D gene. Germline V lookup: CDR1 SNHLY, CDR2 FYNNEI. The ends were cut back, 2 bases at V and 1 base at J, with 5 bases in the middle. This CDR3 comprises 13 residues. CDR3 loop: CASSERLQETQYF. CDR3 sequence (DNA): TGTGCCAGCAGTGAACGTCTCCAAGAGACCCAGTACTTC.

The chain joins TRBV18 to TRBJ2-3; tentatively, D is TRBD2 (6 bases). The ends were cut back, 4 bases at V and 3 bases at J, with 11 bases in the middle. The germline gives CDR1 KGHSH, CDR2 LQKENI. The CDR3 runs to 14 residues. This CDR3 is CASSRDLQTDTQYF. The CDR3 coding sequence is TGTGCCAGCTCACGGGACTTACAGACAGATACGCAGTATTTT.

This clone occurred a few times. This chain connects TRBV19 to TRBJ1-1; 8 bases match TRBD1. Germline CDR1 LNHDA, CDR2 SQIVND (reference sequence). This CDR3 is built from 13 residues. V was pared by 7 bases and J by 6 bases, with 7 bases of the junction left unmatched. In DNA, the CDR3 is TGTGCCAGTACCACAGACAGGGGTGCTGAAGCTTTCTTT. It translates to CASTTDRGAEAFF.

The chain recombines TRBV7-2 with TRBJ2-2; D is unresolved. V lost 2 bases, J lost 6 bases, and 7 bases lay in between. Germline-derived CDR1 and CDR2 are SGHTA and FQGNSA. The CDR3 runs 13 residues. The CDR3 here is CASSLTFAGELFF. The DNA of the CDR3 is TGTGCCAGCAGCTTAACTTTTGCCGGGGAGCTGTTTTTT.

This clone was counted only a few times. V is TRBV19 and J is TRBJ1-2; D may be TRBD1 (6 bases). CDR1 and CDR2 (germline): LNHDA, SQIVND (reference sequence). This CDR3 has 15 amino acids. V was shortened by 7 bases and J by 3 bases, with 18 bases between the two germline ends. As DNA, the CDR3 is TGTGCCAGTACCCCGAACACAGGGAATGACTATGGCTACACCTTC. Encoded protein: CASTPNTGNDYGYTF. The complete variable domain, with remaining parts taken from reference TRBV19 and TRBJ1-2, reads DGGITQSPKYLFRKEGQNVTLSCEQNLNHDAMYWYRQDPGQGLRLIYYSQIVNDFQKGDIAEGYSVSREKKESFPLTVTSAQKNPTAFYLCASTPNTGNDYGYTFGSGTRLTVV.

The chain couples TRBV5-1 to TRBJ1-5; possible D gene TRBD1, 6 bases. The CDR3 is 14 amino acids. V lost 6 bases to trimming and J lost 5 bases, with 15 bases between them. Germline assignment: CDR1 SGHRS and CDR2 YFSETQ. CDR3 coding DNA: TGCGCCAGCAACCCGGACAGCTCTTATCAGCCCCAGCATTTT. As protein: CASNPDSSYQPQHF.

This chain's CDR3 is CSVAGGSPYGYTF. The CDR3 DNA follows: TGCAGCGTGGCAGGGGGCTCTCCGTATGGCTACACCTTC. V and J are TRBV29-1 and TRBJ1-2; TRBD1 agrees at 8 bases. CDR1 SQVTM and CDR2 ANQGSEA come from the germline V gene. The V gene end was trimmed by 6 bases and the J gene end by 5 bases; junction bases not matched to a gene: 8. This CDR3 contains 13 residues. Full variable domain (remainder filled in from reference TRBV29-1 and TRBJ1-2): SAVISQKPSRDICQRGTSLTIQCQVDSQVTMMFWYRQQPGQSLTLIATANQGSEATYESGFVIDKFPISRPNLTFSTLTVSNMSPEDSSIYLCSVAGGSPYGYTFGSGTRLTVV.

This clone has a handful of counts. The chain joins TRBV6-5 to TRBJ1-4, with 9 bases lining up with TRBD1. The CDR3 is 16 residues long. Unmatched junction bases numbered 10, after V lost 4 bases and J lost 7 bases. The germline CDR1 and CDR2 sequences are MNHEY and SVGAGI. The CDR3 DNA reads as TGTGCCAGCAGTTCGATAACAGGGGGCTCGGGTGAAAAACTGTTTTTT. Translated, it gives CASSSITGGSGEKLFF.

This clone occurred a few times. V usage is TRBV4-1 and J usage is TRBJ2-7; TRBD2 aligns across 7 bases. The germline CDR1 and CDR2 sequences are MGHRA and YSYEKL. The length of the CDR3 is 13 residues. After removal of 1 base from V and 6 bases from J, the junction contained 3 bases not matched to a gene. DNA for the CDR3: TGCGCCAGCAGCCAAGTTGGGGGGGGCGAGCAGTACTTC. This translates into CASSQVGGGEQYF.

This clone was counted once. The chain joins TRBV9 to TRBJ1-1, with D maybe TRBD1 (5 bases). The germline V and J ends were trimmed by 3 bases and 0 bases, with 9 bases remaining between them. Germline V lookup: CDR1 SGDLS, CDR2 YYNGEE. The CDR3 sequence is 14 residues long. The CDR3: CASSAQVMNTEAFF. The DNA for the CDR3 is TGTGCCAGCAGCGCACAGGTCATGAACACTGAAGCTTTCTTT.

This clone was detected a few times. This sequence joins TRBV7-2 and TRBJ1-4; D uncertain. Deletions cut 5 bases from V and 0 bases from J, with 7 bases between. Germline V CDR1 and CDR2: SGHTA, FQGNSA. This CDR3 is built from 14 residues. The CDR3 sequence: CASSRVATNEKLFF. As DNA, the CDR3 is TGTGCCAGCAGCCGAGTCGCAACTAATGAAAAACTGTTTTTT. The whole variable domain, filled in from reference TRBV7-2 and TRBJ1-4, reads GAGVSQSPSNKVTEKGKDVELRCDPISGHTALYWYRQSLGQGLEFLIYFQGNSAPDKSGLPSDRFSAERTGGSVSTLTIQRTQQEDSAVYLCASSRVATNEKLFFGSGTQLSVL.

The chain uses TRBV11-3 and TRBJ2-7; D gene unclear. CDR3 size: 13 residues. CDR1 and CDR2 from the germline V gene are SGHNT and YENEEA. The V gene lost 5 bases and the J gene lost 4 bases, with 12 bases spanning the gap. CDR3 DNA: TGTGCCAGCAGCCCCCCAGGATTGTACGAGCAGTACTTC. Residues: CASSPPGLYEQYF.

This clone was observed a few times. The V gene is TRBV29-1, the J gene TRBJ2-2; 9 nucleotides agree with TRBD2. CDR3 size: 14 residues. CDR1 is SQVTM and CDR2 is ANQGSEA in the germline V gene. V shed 3 bases, J shed 3 bases, and the junction held 2 bases outside the gene matches. CDR3 DNA: TGCAGCGTTGACGCGGGGGGGTACACCGGGGAGCTGTTTTTT. It translates to CSVDAGGYTGELFF.

The rearrangement joins TRBV9 to TRBJ1-1; 7 bases agree with TRBD1. This CDR3 has 15 amino acids. In germline, CDR1 is SGDLS, CDR2 YYNGEE. After removal of 6 bases from V and 1 base from J, the junction contained 9 bases not matched to a gene. CDR3 nucleotide sequence: TGTGCCAGCACCAACGGGGCAGGGGGGAACACTGAAGCTTTCTTT. Residues: CASTNGAGGNTEAFF. The full variable domain, with the rest looked up from reference TRBV9 and TRBJ1-1, is DSGVTQTPKHLITATGQRVTLRCSPRSGDLSVYWYQQSLDQGLQFLIQYYNGEERAKGNILERFSAQQFPDLHSELNLSSLELGDSALYFCASTNGAGGNTEAFFGQGTRLTVV.

This clone was recorded a few times. V usage is TRBV9 and J usage is TRBJ1-2; TRBD1 might be the D (6 bases). Trimming removed 3 bases at V and 8 bases at J, with 17 bases between. Germline V CDR1 and CDR2: SGDLS, YYNGEE. The CDR3 runs to 14 residues. The CDR3 DNA reads as TGTGCCAGCAGCGCGACAGGTGGTTTGGACGGCTACACCTTC. It translates to CASSATGGLDGYTF. The full variable domain, rest sourced from reference TRBV9 and TRBJ1-2, is DSGVTQTPKHLITATGQRVTLRCSPRSGDLSVYWYQQSLDQGLQFLIQYYNGEERAKGNILERFSAQQFPDLHSELNLSSLELGDSALYFCASSATGGLDGYTFGSGTRLTVV.

This clone occurred many times. The chain links TRBV15 to TRBJ2-1; D not resolved. V gave up 1 base and J gave up 6 bases, with 10 bases separating them. The germline V gene encodes CDR1 LNHNV and CDR2 YYDKDF (reference sequence). The CDR3 totals 14 residues. Here the CDR3 reads CATSRGKKSNEQFF. In nucleotides, the CDR3 is TGTGCCACCAGCAGAGGCAAAAAGAGCAATGAGCAGTTCTTC.

This clone was picked up a small number of times. This chain connects TRBV6-5 to TRBJ2-3; TRBD2 matches 7 bases. The germline gives CDR1 MNHEY, CDR2 SVGAGI. The ends lost 4 bases at V and 4 bases at J; junction bases unmatched: 2. The CDR3 is 13 amino acids. CDR3 DNA: TGTGCCAGCAGTTCTGGGGGGGCAGATACGCAGTATTTT. Translated, it gives CASSSGGADTQYF.

This rearrangement joins TRBV2 to TRBJ1-3; a weak D match, TRBD1 (6 bases). V dropped 6 bases and J dropped 2 bases, with 11 bases sitting between them. Germline assignment: CDR1 SNHLY and CDR2 FYNNEI. The CDR3 is made up of 14 amino acids. DNA of the CDR3: TGTGCCAGCAGGGAACAGGGTGCTGGAAACACCATATATTTT. It yields the protein CASREQGAGNTIYF.

J is TRBJ2-5 and V is TRBV10-1; 11 bases agree with TRBD2. V gave up 8 bases and J gave up 3 bases; unmatched junction bases: 2. The CDR3 is 13 amino acids. Germline CDR1 is WNHNN and CDR2 is SYGVQD (reference sequence). CDR3 sequence (DNA): TGCGCCAGCCAACTAGCGGGGGAAGAGACCCAGTACTTC. This gives the protein CASQLAGEETQYF.

This clone was seen once. This chain joins TRBV19 and TRBJ2-1, with D perhaps matching TRBD1 (6 bases). CDR3 size: 14 residues. V was cut by 5 bases and J by 7 bases, with 15 bases left in between. Germline CDR1 reads LNHDA; CDR2 reads SQIVND (reference sequence). The CDR3 reads CASSRRSRGNEQFF. CDR3 DNA sequence: TGTGCCAGTAGTCGCCGATCCAGGGGAAATGAGCAGTTCTTC.

This clone was observed at least ten times. The chain has TRBV28 and TRBJ2-7; 8 nucleotides agree with TRBD2. V was clipped by 2 bases and J by 3 bases; unmatched bases: 6. Germline V CDR1 and CDR2: MDHEN, SYDVKM. This CDR3 spans 15 amino acids. CDR3 in amino acids: CASSLVRGGIYEQYF. CDR3 DNA: TGTGCCAGCAGTTTAGTCCGCGGGGGGATCTACGAGCAGTACTTC.

This chain connects TRBV25-1 to TRBJ1-6; 8 bases are a match to TRBD1. Losses at the gene ends were 3 bases for V and 7 bases for J; bases not matched to a gene: 5. CDR1 and CDR2 (germline): MGHDK, SYGVNS. This CDR3 has 15 residues. The CDR3 is CASSERTGRNSPLHF. The DNA for the CDR3 is TGTGCCAGCAGTGAGCGGACAGGGAGGAATTCACCCCTCCACTTT.

There are many counts of this clone. V gene TRBV18 combines with J gene TRBJ2-1, with TRBD1 matching over 9 bases. Germline V CDR1 and CDR2: KGHSH, LQKENI. The CDR3 contains 12 residues. Trimming took 3 bases from V and 10 from J; bases not matched to a gene: 1. CDR3: CASSPGQGEQFF. The CDR3 DNA reads TGTGCCAGCTCACCTGGACAGGGGGAGCAGTTCTTC.

The chain uses TRBV13 and TRBJ2-5; 11 bases line up with TRBD2. The ends lost 4 bases at V and 1 base at J; junction bases unmatched: 5. The CDR3 has 16 amino acids. CDR1 is PRHDT and CDR2 is FYEKMQ in the germline V gene (reference sequence). Written as DNA, the CDR3 is TGTGCCAGCAGCTCAGTAGCGGGGGGGCGCCAAGAGACCCAGTACTTC. This encodes CASSSVAGGRQETQYF.

The sample holds a few counts of this clone. The chain is built from TRBV5-5 and TRBJ2-3; TRBD1 might be the D (6 bases). The V end was cut by 5 bases, the J end by 1 base, with 11 bases between. The CDR3 has 14 amino acids. Germline CDR1 reads SGHKS; CDR2 reads YYEKEE (reference sequence). The CDR3 loop is CASRIQGGTDTQYF. CDR3 sequence (DNA): TGTGCCAGCAGGATACAGGGAGGCACAGATACGCAGTATTTT.

The rearrangement joins TRBV6-1 to TRBJ2-7; maybe TRBD2 (6 bases). V lost 2 bases, J lost 7 bases, and 15 bases lay in between. The CDR3 has 14 residues. The germline V gene has CDR1 MNHNS and CDR2 SASEGT. CDR3 DNA: TGTGCCAGCAGTGAATCCGCAGGGCGGGGAGAGCAGTACTTC. Its translation: CASSESAGRGEQYF.

This clone was seen a few times. The CDR3 loop reads CASSDGQVEDTQYF. CDR3 bases: TGTGCCAGCAGCGACGGACAGGTTGAAGATACGCAGTATTTT. The V and J genes are TRBV5-8 and TRBJ2-3; 7 nucleotides match TRBD1. This CDR3 is built from 14 residues. CDR1 SGHTS and CDR2 YDEGEE come from the germline V gene. The V segment lost 4 bases and the J segment 5 bases; nucleotides outside the gene matches: 7.

There are a few counts of this clone. The chain has TRBV9 and TRBJ2-3; 9 bases map to TRBD2. CDR3 length: 15 amino acids. V lost 3 bases to trimming and J lost 1 base; unmatched junction nucleotides: 3. The germline V gene encodes CDR1 SGDLS and CDR2 YYNGEE. Written as DNA, the CDR3 is TGTGCCAGCAGCGGGCGGGGGGGACGCACAGATACGCAGTATTTT. This encodes CASSGRGGRTDTQYF.

Regarding this clone: Other DNA sequences of this sample code for an identical CDR3. This chain joins TRBV7-2 and TRBJ2-1; TRBD2 aligns across 9 bases. After removal of 1 base from V and 0 bases from J, the junction contained 4 bases not matched to a gene. This CDR3 contains 17 residues. Germline-derived CDR1 and CDR2 are SGHTA and FQGNSA. The CDR3 bases are TGTGCCAGCAGCTTAGGAGCGGGGGGTCCCTCCTACAATGAGCAGTTCTTC. As protein: CASSLGAGGPSYNEQFF.

This chain connects TRBV15 to TRBJ2-7; 9 bases fit TRBD1. The CDR3 is made up of 17 amino acids. Losses at the gene ends were 0 bases for V and 7 bases for J; bases not matched to a gene: 13. Germline CDR1 LNHNV, CDR2 YYDKDF (reference sequence). CDR3 residues: CATSRDILGTGHEEQYF. In DNA form, the CDR3 reads TGTGCCACCAGCAGAGATATCCTAGGGACAGGGCATGAAGAGCAGTACTTC.

The chain has TRBV10-3 and TRBJ2-3, with D perhaps matching TRBD1 (5 bases). The CDR3 totals 16 residues. Deletions cut 2 bases from V and 2 bases from J, with 14 bases between. Germline assignment: CDR1 ENHRY and CDR2 SYGVKD. CDR3 bases: TGTGCCATCAGTGAGCCCGAAATGGGGCCCACAGATACGCAGTATTTT. The encoded protein is CAISEPEMGPTDTQYF.